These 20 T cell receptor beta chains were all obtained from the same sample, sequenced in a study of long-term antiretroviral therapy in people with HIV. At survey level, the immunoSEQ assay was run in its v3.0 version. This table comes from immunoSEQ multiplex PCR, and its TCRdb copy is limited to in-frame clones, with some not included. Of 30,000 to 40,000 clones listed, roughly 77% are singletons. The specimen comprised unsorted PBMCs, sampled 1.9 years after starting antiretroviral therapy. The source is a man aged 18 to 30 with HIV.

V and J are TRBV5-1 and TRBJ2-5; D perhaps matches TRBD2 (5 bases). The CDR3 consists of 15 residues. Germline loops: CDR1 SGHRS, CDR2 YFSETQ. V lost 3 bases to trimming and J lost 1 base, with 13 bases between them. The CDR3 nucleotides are TGCGCCAGCAGCTCTATGGGTGGAGGCCAAGAGACCCAGTACTTC. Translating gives CASSSMGGGQETQYF.

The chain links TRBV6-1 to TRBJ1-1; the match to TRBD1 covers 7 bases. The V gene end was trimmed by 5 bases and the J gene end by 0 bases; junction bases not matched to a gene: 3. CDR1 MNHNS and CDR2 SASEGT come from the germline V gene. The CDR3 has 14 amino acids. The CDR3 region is CASSRQGLNTEAFF. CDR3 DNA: TGTGCCAGCAGTCGACAGGGATTGAACACTGAAGCTTTCTTT.

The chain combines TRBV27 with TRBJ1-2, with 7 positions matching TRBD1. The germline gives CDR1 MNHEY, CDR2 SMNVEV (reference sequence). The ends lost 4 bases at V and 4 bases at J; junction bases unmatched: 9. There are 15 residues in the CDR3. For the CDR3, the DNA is TGTGCCAGCAGTTCCTCAGGGGGTCTGAGCTATGGCTACACCTTC. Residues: CASSSSGGLSYGYTF.

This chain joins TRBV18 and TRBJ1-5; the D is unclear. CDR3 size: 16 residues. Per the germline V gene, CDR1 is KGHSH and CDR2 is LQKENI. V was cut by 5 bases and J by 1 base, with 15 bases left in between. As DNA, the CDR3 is TGTGCCAGCTCATCTCAGGAGTTACCCAGCAATCAGCCCCAGCATTTT. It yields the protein CASSSQELPSNQPQHF.

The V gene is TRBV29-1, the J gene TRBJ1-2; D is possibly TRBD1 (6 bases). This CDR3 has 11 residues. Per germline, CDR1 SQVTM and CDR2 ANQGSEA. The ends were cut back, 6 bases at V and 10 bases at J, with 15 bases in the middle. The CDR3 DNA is TGCAGCGTAGCCCGACAGGACTACTACACCTTC. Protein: CSVARQDYYTF. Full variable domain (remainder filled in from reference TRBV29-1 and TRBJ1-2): SAVISQKPSRDICQRGTSLTIQCQVDSQVTMMFWYRQQPGQSLTLIATANQGSEATYESGFVIDKFPISRPNLTFSTLTVSNMSPEDSSIYLCSVARQDYYTFGSGTRLTVV.

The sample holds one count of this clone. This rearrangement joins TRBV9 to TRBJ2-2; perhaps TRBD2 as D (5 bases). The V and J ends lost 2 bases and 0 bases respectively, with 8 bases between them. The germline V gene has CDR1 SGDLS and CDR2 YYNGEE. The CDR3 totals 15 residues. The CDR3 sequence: CASSVDSSNTGELFF. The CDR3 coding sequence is TGTGCCAGCAGCGTGGACTCGTCGAACACCGGGGAGCTGTTTTTT.

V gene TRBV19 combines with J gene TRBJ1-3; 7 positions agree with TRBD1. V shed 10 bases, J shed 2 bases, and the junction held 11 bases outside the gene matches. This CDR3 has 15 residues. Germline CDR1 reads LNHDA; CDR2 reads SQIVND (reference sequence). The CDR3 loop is CATDPTGAPGNTIYF. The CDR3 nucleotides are TGTGCCACCGACCCTACAGGGGCCCCTGGAAACACCATATATTTT.

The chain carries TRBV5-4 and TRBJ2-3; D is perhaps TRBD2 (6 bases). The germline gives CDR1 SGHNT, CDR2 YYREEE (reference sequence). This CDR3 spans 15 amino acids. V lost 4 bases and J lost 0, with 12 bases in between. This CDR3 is CASSVAGGSTDTQYF. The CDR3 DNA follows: TGTGCCAGCAGCGTCGCCGGGGGTAGCACAGATACGCAGTATTTT. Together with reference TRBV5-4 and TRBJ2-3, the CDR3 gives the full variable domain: ETGVTQSPTHLIKTRGQQVTLRCSSQSGHNTVSWYQQALGQGPQFIFQYYREEENGRGNFPPRFSGLQFPNYSSELNVNALELDDSALYLCASSVAGGSTDTQYFGPGTRLTVL.

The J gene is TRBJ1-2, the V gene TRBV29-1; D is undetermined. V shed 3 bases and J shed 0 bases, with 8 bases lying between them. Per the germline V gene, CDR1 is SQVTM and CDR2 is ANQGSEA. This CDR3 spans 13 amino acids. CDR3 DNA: TGCAGCGTTGATACACTTACTAACTATGGCTACACCTTC. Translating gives CSVDTLTNYGYTF.

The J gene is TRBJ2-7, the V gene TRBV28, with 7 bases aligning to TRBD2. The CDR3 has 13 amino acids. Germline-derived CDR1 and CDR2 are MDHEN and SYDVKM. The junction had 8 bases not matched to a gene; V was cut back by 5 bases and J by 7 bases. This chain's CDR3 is CASSGRTRWEQYV. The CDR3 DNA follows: TGTGCCAGCAGTGGTCGGACTAGATGGGAGCAGTACGTC.

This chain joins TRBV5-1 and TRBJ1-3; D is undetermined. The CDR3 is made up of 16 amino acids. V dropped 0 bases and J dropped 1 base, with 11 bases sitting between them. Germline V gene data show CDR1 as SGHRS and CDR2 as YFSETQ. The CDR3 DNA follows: TGCGCCAGCAGCTTGGCTTACGGATCTTCTGGAAACACCATATATTTT. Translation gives CASSLAYGSSGNTIYF.

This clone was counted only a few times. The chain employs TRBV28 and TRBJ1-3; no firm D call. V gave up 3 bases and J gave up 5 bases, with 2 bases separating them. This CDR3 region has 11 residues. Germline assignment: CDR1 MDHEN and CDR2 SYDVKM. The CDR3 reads CASSLRNTIYF. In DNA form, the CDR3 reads TGTGCCAGCAGTTTGCGAAACACCATATATTTT. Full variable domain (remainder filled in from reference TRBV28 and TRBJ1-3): DVKVTQSSRYLVKRTGEKVFLECVQDMDHENMFWYRQDPGLGLRLIYFSYDVKMKEKGDIPEGYSVSREKKERFSLILESASTNQTSMYLCASSLRNTIYFGEGSWLTVV.

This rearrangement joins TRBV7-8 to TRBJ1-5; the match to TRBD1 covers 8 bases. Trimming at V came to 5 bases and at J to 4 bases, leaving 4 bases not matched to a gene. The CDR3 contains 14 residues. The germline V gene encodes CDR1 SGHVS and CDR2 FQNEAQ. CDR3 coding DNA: TGTGCCAGCAGCCCGGGACAGGCAAATCAGCCCCAGCATTTT. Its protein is CASSPGQANQPQHF. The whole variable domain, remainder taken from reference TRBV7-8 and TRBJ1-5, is GAGVSQSPRYKVAKRGQDVALRCDPISGHVSLFWYQQALGQGPEFLTYFQNEAQLDKSGLPSDRFFAERPEGSVSTLKIQRTQQEDSAVYLCASSPGQANQPQHFGDGTRLSIL.

Written as DNA, the CDR3 is TGTGCCAGTAGTATTAGGGGGGGAGACTTAAGCACAGATACGCAGTATTTT. Protein sequence: CASSIRGGDLSTDTQYF. This rearrangement joins TRBV19 to TRBJ2-3; possible D gene TRBD2, 7 bases. The germline V gene has CDR1 LNHDA and CDR2 SQIVND (reference sequence). The CDR3 spans 17 residues. Trimming left V 3 bases short and J 0 bases short, with 16 bases between. Full variable domain (missing parts from reference TRBV19 and TRBJ2-3): DGGITQSPKYLFRKEGQNVTLSCEQNLNHDAMYWYRQDPGQGLRLIYYSQIVNDFQKGDIAEGYSVSREKKESFPLTVTSAQKNPTAFYLCASSIRGGDLSTDTQYFGPGTRLTVL.

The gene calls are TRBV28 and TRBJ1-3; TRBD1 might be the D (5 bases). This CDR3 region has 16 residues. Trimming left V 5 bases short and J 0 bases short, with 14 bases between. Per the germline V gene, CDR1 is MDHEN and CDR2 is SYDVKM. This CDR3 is CASSPKQVLSGNTIYF. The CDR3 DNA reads TGTGCCAGCAGTCCGAAACAGGTTCTCTCTGGAAACACCATATATTTT.

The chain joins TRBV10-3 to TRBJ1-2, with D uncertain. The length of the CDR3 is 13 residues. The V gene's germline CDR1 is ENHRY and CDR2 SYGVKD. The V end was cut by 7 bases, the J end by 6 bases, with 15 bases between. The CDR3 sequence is CAITPGPRNGYTF. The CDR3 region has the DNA TGTGCCATCACCCCTGGACCGCGCAATGGCTACACCTTC.

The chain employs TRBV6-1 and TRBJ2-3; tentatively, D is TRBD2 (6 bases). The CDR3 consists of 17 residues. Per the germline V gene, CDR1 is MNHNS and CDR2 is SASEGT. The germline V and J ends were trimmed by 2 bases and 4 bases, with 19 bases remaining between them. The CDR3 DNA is TGTGCCAGCAGTGAATCGCGGGGCTGGGAGACAGCAGATACGCAGTATTTT. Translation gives CASSESRGWETADTQYF.

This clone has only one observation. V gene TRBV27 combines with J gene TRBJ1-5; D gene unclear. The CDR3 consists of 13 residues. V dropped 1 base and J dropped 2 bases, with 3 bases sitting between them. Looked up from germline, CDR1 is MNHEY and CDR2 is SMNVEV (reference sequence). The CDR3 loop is CASSLFRNQPQHF. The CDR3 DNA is TGTGCCAGCAGTTTATTTCGCAATCAGCCCCAGCATTTT.

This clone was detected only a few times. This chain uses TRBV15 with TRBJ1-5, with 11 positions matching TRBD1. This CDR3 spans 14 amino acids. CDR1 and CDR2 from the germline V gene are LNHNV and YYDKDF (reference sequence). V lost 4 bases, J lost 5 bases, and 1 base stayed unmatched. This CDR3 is CATSMGQGDQPQHF. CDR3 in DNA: TGTGCCACCAGCATGGGACAGGGGGATCAGCCCCAGCATTTT.

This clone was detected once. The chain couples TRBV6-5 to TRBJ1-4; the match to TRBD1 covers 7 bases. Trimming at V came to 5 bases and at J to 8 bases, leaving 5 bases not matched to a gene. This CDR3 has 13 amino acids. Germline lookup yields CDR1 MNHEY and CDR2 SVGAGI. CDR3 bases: TGTGCCAGCAGTCCCCCGACAGGGGAAAAACTGTTTTTT. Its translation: CASSPPTGEKLFF.